This T cell receptor (beta chain) was captured in a study of blood T cell repertoires in COVID-19. V trimming: 5 bases; J trimming: 5 bases; junction bases outside the gene matches: 4. Germline CDR1 and CDR2: MNHEY and SVGAGI. The CDR3 loop spans 14 amino acids. The method was immunoSEQ multiplex PCR; TCRdb's version includes in-frame clones alone and lacks a portion of them. The profile shows around 84,000 clones, under 80% of them singletons. Enrolled during active infection, Seattle patients were then followed longitudinally. The chain has TRBV6-5 and TRBJ1-2; 11 nucleotides line up with TRBD1. What was sequenced was peripheral blood. The sequence came from a man between 60 and 75 years old with COVID-19, enrolled during active disease. This chain's CDR3 is CASSQGQGGYGYTF. The CDR3 coding sequence is TGTGCCAGCAGTCAGGGACAGGGGGGATATGGCTACACCTTC.